This T cell receptor (beta chain) was documented in a study of identical twins' blood T cells. In its sample, this clonotype was seen many times. TCRdb reprocessed the 5' RACE reads with MiXCR, giving one entry per CDR3 protein. The repertoire holds roughly 380,000 distinct CDR3 sequences, with about 28% as singletons. V gave up 6 bases and J gave up 10 bases; unmatched junction bases: 5. The CDR3 covers 11 residues. Germline assignment: CDR1 MNHNY and CDR2 SVGAGI (reference sequence). The source is a woman aged 18 to 55 in good health. Source material: PBMCs. V and J are TRBV6-6 and TRBJ1-1, with 7 bases fitting TRBD1. CDR3 DNA: TGTGCCAGCAGGGATCAGGGGGGAGCTTTCTTT. This encodes CASRDQGGAFF.